This entry lists 14 T cell receptor beta chains sequenced from one sample in a study of OX40 agonist ivuxolimab in advanced cancers. Profiling relied on immunoSEQ multiplex PCR, and the TCRdb table lists in-frame clones only, not all of them. The sample has around 76,000 clones, 86% seen once; the top ten hold roughly 7.3%. The specimen was CD4+ or CD8+ T cells sorted from blood, collected in a trial of the OX40 agonist ivuxolimab. The receptors come from an adult with an advanced solid tumor such as melanoma, head and neck, liver or kidney cancer.

This clone was seen a few times. Other DNA sequences from this sample encode an identical CDR3 as well. This chain uses TRBV5-4 with TRBJ2-7; D is possibly TRBD1 (6 bases). The V end was cut by 0 bases, the J end by 2 bases, with 12 bases between. The CDR3 is 15 amino acids. Per germline, CDR1 SGHNT and CDR2 YYREEE (reference sequence). The CDR3 region is CASSLGQAYAYEQYF. Written as DNA, the CDR3 is TGTGCCAGCAGCTTGGGACAGGCTTACGCCTACGAGCAGTACTTC.

This clone appeared a few times. The chain has TRBV7-3 and TRBJ2-1; TRBD1 is a possible D gene (5 bases). Trimming removed 4 bases from V and 4 bases from J, with 11 bases in between. CDR1 and CDR2 (germline): SGHTA, FQGTGA. The CDR3 contains 14 residues. CDR3 DNA: TGTGCCAGCAGCTGGGGCCGCGAATACAATGAGCAGTTCTTC. It translates to CASSWGREYNEQFF.

About this clone: Other DNA sequences of this sample code for an identical CDR3. The rearrangement joins TRBV18 to TRBJ2-7; 7 positions match TRBD1. Germline CDR1 KGHSH, CDR2 LQKENI. J gave up 4 bases and V 6 bases, and 6 bases lay outside the gene matches. The length of the CDR3 is 13 residues. The CDR3 bases are TGTGCCAGCTCGCCGGGACAGTTATACGAGCAGTACTTC. Translating it yields CASSPGQLYEQYF.

The chain is built from TRBV28 and TRBJ1-5; possibly TRBD1 for D (5 bases). Per germline, CDR1 MDHEN and CDR2 SYDVKM. Trimming shortened V by 5 bases and J by 2 bases, and 7 bases separated the two germline ends. CDR3 length: 13 residues. CDR3 sequence reads: CASSPTGNQPQHF. The CDR3 DNA follows: TGTGCCAGCAGTCCGACAGGCAATCAGCCCCAGCATTTT.

This rearrangement joins TRBV19 to TRBJ1-2, with D unresolved. V lost 6 bases and J 7 bases, leaving 18 bases between the germline ends. Germline V gene data show CDR1 as LNHDA and CDR2 as SQIVND (reference sequence). The CDR3 is 14 amino acids. The CDR3 sequence: CASSNGERAVGYTF. The DNA for the CDR3 is TGTGCCAGTAGCAACGGGGAAAGGGCGGTTGGCTACACCTTC.

J is TRBJ2-7 and V is TRBV4-1; TRBD2 matches 13 bases. Trimming took 3 bases from V and 4 from J; bases not matched to a gene: 18. CDR1 and CDR2 (germline): MGHRA, YSYEKL. This CDR3 has 20 residues. The CDR3 protein is CASSHATGATGTSGIYEQYF. CDR3 sequence (DNA): TGCGCCAGCAGCCATGCAACAGGGGCAACCGGGACTAGCGGGATATACGAGCAGTACTTC.

The chain uses TRBV4-1 and TRBJ1-2, with TRBD1 matching 11 bases. From germline, CDR1 is MGHRA and CDR2 YSYEKL. This CDR3 is built from 15 residues. Trimming removed 1 base from V and 6 bases from J; junction bases left unmatched: 4. CDR3 DNA sequence: TGCGCCAGCAGCCAAGGAGGACAGGGGGCGAATGGCTACACCTTC. This translates into CASSQGGQGANGYTF.

The gene calls are TRBV6-1 and TRBJ1-2; 8 nucleotides match TRBD1. V shed 7 bases, J shed 3 bases, and the junction held 7 bases outside the gene matches. The germline V gene encodes CDR1 MNHNS and CDR2 SASEGT. The CDR3 contains 14 residues. The CDR3 sequence: CASTEGGQDYGYTF. The CDR3 region has the DNA TGTGCCAGCACCGAAGGGGGACAGGACTATGGCTACACCTTC.

The CDR3 nucleotides read TGTGCCAGCAGTACAGGGGGTAATAATTTGGATGAGCAGTTCTTC. Its protein is CASSTGGNNLDEQFF. The chain joins TRBV28 to TRBJ2-1; TRBD1 matches at 8 bases. The CDR3 length is 15 residues. Losses at the gene ends were 5 bases for V and 8 bases for J; bases not matched to a gene: 11. CDR1 is MDHEN and CDR2 is SYDVKM in the germline V gene.

The chain has TRBV12-5 and TRBJ2-7; tentative D call: TRBD1 (5 bases). The CDR3 runs to 15 residues. CDR1 LGHNT and CDR2 FRNRAP come from the germline V gene. V was shortened by 3 bases and J by 3 bases, with 15 bases between the two germline ends. CDR3: CASGFYRSGFYEQYF. DNA of the CDR3: TGTGCTAGTGGTTTTTACAGGTCGGGCTTCTACGAGCAGTACTTC.

The CDR3, as DNA: TGTGCCAGCAGCTTAGGACTAGCGGCCATCTCCTACGAGCAGTACTTC. Translation gives CASSLGLAAISYEQYF. The gene calls are TRBV7-6 and TRBJ2-7, with 9 bases lining up with TRBD2. The CDR3 has 16 amino acids. Trimming cost V 1 base and J 0 bases; bases outside gene matches: 4. The V gene's germline CDR1 is SGHVS and CDR2 FNYEAQ.

The chain combines TRBV6-1 with TRBJ1-4; 7 nucleotides match TRBD1. Per germline, CDR1 MNHNS and CDR2 SASEGT. This CDR3 spans 12 amino acids. J lost 7 bases, V lost 10 bases, and 6 bases had no gene match. CDR3 coding DNA: TGTGCCACCAAGGGGGCGGGTGAAAAACTGTTTTTT. It encodes CATKGAGEKLFF.

This chain links TRBV10-2 with TRBJ1-5; 7 nucleotides match TRBD1. The CDR3 runs to 16 residues. After removal of 4 bases from V and 1 base from J, the junction contained 7 bases not matched to a gene. Germline CDR1 reads WSHSY; CDR2 reads SAAADI. CDR3: CASSAGNRGSNQPQHF. The CDR3 nucleotides are TGCGCCAGCAGTGCGGGGAACAGGGGCAGCAATCAGCCCCAGCATTTT.

This clone occurred a few times. This chain joins TRBV10-3 and TRBJ1-2; D unclear. CDR3 length: 11 amino acids. The V gene lost 3 bases and the J gene lost 3 bases, with 2 bases spanning the gap. Germline V gene data show CDR1 as ENHRY and CDR2 as SYGVKD. The CDR3, as DNA: TGTGCCATCAGTGACTACTATGGCTACACCTTC. Encoded protein: CAISDYYGYTF.